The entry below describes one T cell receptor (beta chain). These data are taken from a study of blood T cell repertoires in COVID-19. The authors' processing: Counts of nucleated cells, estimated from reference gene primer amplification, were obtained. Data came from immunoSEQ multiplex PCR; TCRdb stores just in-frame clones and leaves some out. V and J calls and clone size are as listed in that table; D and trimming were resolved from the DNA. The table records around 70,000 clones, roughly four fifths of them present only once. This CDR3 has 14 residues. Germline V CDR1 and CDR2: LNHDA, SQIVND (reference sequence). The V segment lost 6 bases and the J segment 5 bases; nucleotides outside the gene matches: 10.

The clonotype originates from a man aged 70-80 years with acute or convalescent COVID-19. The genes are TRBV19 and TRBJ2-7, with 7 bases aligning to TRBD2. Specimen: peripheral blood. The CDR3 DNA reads TGTGCCAGTAGCCTCGGACTAGTGGAGAACGAGCAGTACTTC. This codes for CASSLGLVENEQYF.